The clone carrying this T cell receptor beta chain was detected only a few times. Those patients with uncontrolled infection, other autoimmune disease, pregnancy or lactation were excluded. This specimen comes from a study of T cells in Graves' hyperthyroidism and ophthalmopathy. RNA transcripts gave rise to amplified TCR beta CDR3 regions. Using the HTBI primer set, a first-round RT-PCR was run on the TCR CDR3. From the multiplex PCR reads, TCRdb called clonotypes with MiXCR, one entry per CDR3 protein. Of 600,000 to 650,000 distinct CDR3 sequences in the sample, around 20% were seen once. V was pared by 7 bases and J by 1 base, with 3 bases of the junction left unmatched. The CDR3 consists of 14 residues. In germline, CDR1 is MDHEN, CDR2 SYDVKM.

The sequencing sample was made of blood. This chain links TRBV28 with TRBJ2-2, with 7 nucleotides matching TRBD1. The receptor was isolated from a man aged 25-40 years with Graves' ophthalmopathy. The CDR3 DNA is TGTGCCAGCAACCCAGGGGGGAACACCGGGGAGCTGTTTTTT. Translation gives CASNPGGNTGELFF.